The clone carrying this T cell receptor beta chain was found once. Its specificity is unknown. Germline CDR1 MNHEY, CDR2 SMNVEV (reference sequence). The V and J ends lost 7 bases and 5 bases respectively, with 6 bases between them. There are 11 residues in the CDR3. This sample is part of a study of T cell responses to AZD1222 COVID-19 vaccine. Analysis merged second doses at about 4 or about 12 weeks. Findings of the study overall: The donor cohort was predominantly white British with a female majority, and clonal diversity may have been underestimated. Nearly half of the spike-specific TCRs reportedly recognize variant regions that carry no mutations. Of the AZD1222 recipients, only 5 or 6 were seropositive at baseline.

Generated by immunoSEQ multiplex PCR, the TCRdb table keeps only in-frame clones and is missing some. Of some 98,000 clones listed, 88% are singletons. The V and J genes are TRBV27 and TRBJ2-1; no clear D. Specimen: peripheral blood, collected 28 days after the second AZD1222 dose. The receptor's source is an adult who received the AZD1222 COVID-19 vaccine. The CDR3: CASKWHNEQFF. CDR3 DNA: TGTGCCAGCAAATGGCACAATGAGCAGTTCTTC.